Listed here are 22 T cell receptor beta chains from one sample, sequenced in a study of blood T cell repertoires in COVID-19. The method was immunoSEQ multiplex PCR; TCRdb's version includes in-frame clones alone and lacks a portion of them. The data contain approximately 65,000 clones, around 90% of them singletons. The specimen sequenced was peripheral blood. The receptors were sampled from a man aged 50 or older with COVID-19, enrolled during active disease.

This chain links TRBV28 with TRBJ1-3; 9 positions agree with TRBD1. This CDR3 contains 13 residues. The germline V gene has CDR1 MDHEN and CDR2 SYDVKM. Unmatched junction bases numbered 5, after V lost 7 bases and J lost 7 bases. CDR3 protein: CASNRGRGNTIYF. DNA of the CDR3: TGTGCCAGCAACAGGGGGCGTGGGAACACCATATATTTT.

CDR3 in DNA: TGTGCCAGCAGTGATATTAACAGCCAAAACATTCAGTACTTC. This codes for CASSDINSQNIQYF. The rearrangement joins TRBV2 to TRBJ2-4, with D hard to call. Germline CDR1 reads SNHLY; CDR2 reads FYNNEI. Trimming pared 3 bases from V and 5 bases from J, leaving 11 bases between. The CDR3 has 14 residues.

V gene TRBV2 combines with J gene TRBJ2-1; D unresolved. V was clipped by 6 bases and J by 0 bases, with 21 bases between them. The CDR3 spans 18 residues. Germline V gene lookup returns CDR1 SNHLY and CDR2 FYNNEI. The CDR3 bases are TGTGCCAGCAGGGAGAGTGGTTGGAGCAGACGCTCCTACAATGAGCAGTTCTTC. It yields the protein CASRESGWSRRSYNEQFF.

V and J are TRBV20-1 and TRBJ2-5; D is unclear. The V and J ends lost 0 bases and 7 bases respectively, with 6 bases between them. Germline loops: CDR1 DFQATT, CDR2 SNEGSKA (reference sequence). This CDR3 region has 11 residues. The CDR3 nucleotides read TGCAGTGCTAGAGATTCACTGACCCAGTACTTC. Its translation is CSARDSLTQYF.

J is TRBJ2-4 and V is TRBV5-1; 8 nucleotides agree with TRBD2. Germline values: CDR1 SGHRS, CDR2 YFSETQ. V gave up 0 bases and J gave up 0 bases; unmatched junction bases: 5. There are 17 residues in the CDR3. CDR3 region: CASSLAASGLAKNIQYF. The CDR3 DNA reads as TGCGCCAGCAGCTTGGCGGCTAGCGGGCTAGCCAAAAACATTCAGTACTTC.

The chain is built from TRBV19 and TRBJ2-6; 9 nucleotides match TRBD1. Germline trimming cut 7 bases from V and 0 bases from J; bases unmatched to any gene: 4. The CDR3 contains 16 residues. Germline CDR1 and CDR2: LNHDA and SQIVND (reference sequence). CDR3 bases: TGTGCCAGTACCGGGACAGGGTACTCTGGGGCCAACGTCCTGACTTTC. Its translation is CASTGTGYSGANVLTF.

This clone was seen just once. J is TRBJ2-5 and V is TRBV6-5, with a tentative D call TRBD1 (5 bases). Trimming left V 2 bases short and J 5 bases short, with 9 bases between. CDR3 size: 13 residues. CDR1 is MNHEY, CDR2 SVGAGI, per germline. The CDR3 DNA reads as TGTGCCAGCAGTTACGGGGCCCGGGAGACCCAGTACTTC. It is translated as CASSYGARETQYF.

The chain recombines TRBV11-3 with TRBJ2-1, with 8 nucleotides matching TRBD2. Germline V gives CDR1 SGHNT, CDR2 YENEEA. With V trimmed by 4 bases and J by 4 bases, 6 bases remained unmatched. The CDR3 has 15 residues. DNA for the CDR3: TGTGCCAGCAGCTCCCGTAGCGGGACTTACAATGAGCAGTTCTTC. This sequence encodes CASSSRSGTYNEQFF. The whole variable domain, filled in from reference TRBV11-3 and TRBJ2-1, reads EAGVVQSPRYKIIEKKQPVAFWCNPISGHNTLYWYLQNLGQGPELLIRYENEEAVDDSQLPKDRFSAERLKGVDSTLKIQPAELGDSAVYLCASSSRSGTYNEQFFGPGTRLTVL.

V gene TRBV7-9 combines with J gene TRBJ2-1; 13 nucleotides match TRBD2. The germline V gene has CDR1 SEHNR and CDR2 FQNEAQ (reference sequence). The CDR3 consists of 15 residues. V dropped 5 bases and J dropped 9; count of bases not matched to a gene: 7. CDR3 nucleotides: TGTGCCAGCAGCGGGGGACTAGCGGGAAACAGTGAGCAGTTCTTC. Its protein product is CASSGGLAGNSEQFF.

The rearrangement links TRBV2 to TRBJ2-5; maybe TRBD1 (5 bases). V was shortened by 7 bases and J by 1 base, with 10 bases between the two germline ends. CDR3 size: 13 residues. The germline gives CDR1 SNHLY, CDR2 FYNNEI. CDR3 nucleotide sequence: TGTGCCAGCACTCGGACAATCCAAGAGACCCAGTACTTC. Translation gives CASTRTIQETQYF.

This clone was found once. The rearrangement joins TRBV21-1 to TRBJ2-5; the D call TRBD2 from the table was never checked on the DNA. TRBV21-1 is labeled a pseudogene. The CDR3 sequence is 14 residues long. The CDR3 DNA sequence: TGTGCCAGCAGCAGGCCTCGGGAGGTTGAGACCCAGTACTTC. It codes for CASSRPREVETQYF.

CDR3 sequence reads: CSASGTGGFGQPQHF. As DNA, the CDR3 is TGCAGTGCTAGTGGGACAGGGGGCTTCGGTCAGCCCCAGCATTTT. The V call is TRBV20-1, the J call TRBJ1-5; 12 bases are a match to TRBD1. J lost 6 bases, V lost 3 bases, and 6 bases had no gene match. The CDR3 length is 15 residues. The germline gives CDR1 DFQATT, CDR2 SNEGSKA (reference sequence).

The rearrangement links TRBV7-8 to TRBJ2-2, with 8 nucleotides matching TRBD2. J gave up 7 bases and V 2 bases, and 6 bases lay outside the gene matches. CDR3 length: 15 amino acids. CDR1 SGHVS and CDR2 FQNEAQ come from the germline V gene. CDR3 protein: CASSLKAGVIGELFF. The CDR3 coding sequence is TGTGCCAGCAGCTTAAAAGCGGGAGTCATCGGGGAGCTGTTTTTT. The complete variable domain, with remaining parts taken from reference TRBV7-8 and TRBJ2-2, reads GAGVSQSPRYKVAKRGQDVALRCDPISGHVSLFWYQQALGQGPEFLTYFQNEAQLDKSGLPSDRFFAERPEGSVSTLKIQRTQQEDSAVYLCASSLKAGVIGELFFGEGSRLTVL.

The rearrangement uses TRBV5-4 and TRBJ2-3, with D possibly TRBD2 on 6 matching bases. This CDR3 comprises 16 residues. V was cut by 3 bases and J by 4 bases, with 18 bases left in between. CDR1 is SGHNT, CDR2 YYREEE, per germline (reference sequence). CDR3 loop: CASSSFRGSRADTQYF. The CDR3 bases are TGTGCCAGCAGCTCCTTCCGGGGGAGCAGAGCAGATACGCAGTATTTT.

V usage is TRBV9 and J usage is TRBJ2-2; unclear D gene. CDR3 size: 16 residues. Trimming removed 8 bases at V and 1 base at J, with 18 bases between. Germline CDR1 is SGDLS and CDR2 is YYNGEE. The CDR3, as DNA: TGTGCCAGATCCCGCCCCCAGAATCTGAACACCGGGGAGCTGTTTTTT. Its translation is CARSRPQNLNTGELFF.

The CDR3 nucleotides are TGTGCCAGCAGTTATGGAGGGACTGAAGCTTTCTTT. Translation gives CASSYGGTEAFF. This chain connects TRBV12-3 or TRBV12-4 to TRBJ1-1; D unclear. The CDR3 runs 12 residues. Trimming took off 4 bases at V and 5 bases at J, with 8 bases between the two ends.

The chain joins TRBV5-1 to TRBJ2-1; weak D call: TRBD2 (5 bases). The germline V gene encodes CDR1 SGHRS and CDR2 YFSETQ. The ends were cut back, 8 bases at V and 5 bases at J, with 17 bases in the middle. The CDR3 is made up of 14 amino acids. Here the CDR3 DNA reads TGCGCCAGTCAGGCGGGTACTAACAACAATGAGCAGTTCTTC. This encodes CASQAGTNNNEQFF.

The V and J genes are TRBV4-2 and TRBJ1-6; unclear D gene. CDR3 length: 15 residues. Germline values: CDR1 LGHNA, CDR2 YNFKEQ. V was shortened by 1 base and J by 6 bases, with 10 bases between the two germline ends. The CDR3: CASSQAVNSNSPLHF. As DNA, the CDR3 is TGTGCCAGCAGCCAAGCCGTCAACAGTAATTCACCCCTCCACTTT.

This chain joins TRBV3-1 (or the pseudogene TRBV3-2) and TRBJ2-7; possible D gene TRBD2, 6 bases. The CDR3 consists of 13 residues. The ends were cut back, 0 bases at V and 5 bases at J, with 8 bases in the middle. Germline V gene lookup returns CDR1 LGHDT and CDR2 YNNKEL (reference sequence). The chain's CDR3 is CASSQEPGDEQYF. CDR3 nucleotide sequence: TGTGCCAGCAGCCAAGAGCCGGGGGACGAGCAGTACTTC.

The chain links TRBV12-5 to TRBJ2-5, with a tentative D call TRBD2 (7 bases). With 1 base removed from V and 5 bases from J, the gap between germline ends came to 17 bases. Per germline, CDR1 LGHNT and CDR2 FRNRAP. There are 16 residues in the CDR3. CDR3 sequence: CASGLGTGGPGETQYF. CDR3 coding DNA: TGTGCTAGTGGTTTGGGCACGGGGGGCCCCGGGGAGACCCAGTACTTC.

The chain couples TRBV9 to TRBJ2-7; D is possibly TRBD1 (6 bases). Trimming cost V 0 bases and J 0 bases, with 13 bases left between them. The germline CDR1 and CDR2 sequences are SGDLS and YYNGEE. This CDR3 is built from 16 residues. CDR3 nucleotides: TGTGCCAGCAGCGTAGGGGGGACACCGAGCTCCTACGAGCAGTACTTC. It codes for CASSVGGTPSSYEQYF.

This chain connects TRBV20-1 to TRBJ2-7; tentatively, D is TRBD1 (5 bases). The V end lost 5 bases, the J end lost 9 bases, and 11 bases lay between the germline ends. Per germline, CDR1 DFQATT and CDR2 SNEGSKA (reference sequence). CDR3 length equals 10 residues. This CDR3 reads CSADWGWQYF. DNA of the CDR3: TGCAGTGCTGACTGGGGCTGGCAGTACTTC.